The 8 T cell receptor beta chains in this list originate from one sample, sequenced in a study of regulatory T cells in long-lasting Graves disease. Through Arm-PCR of CDR3 regions and iRepertoire HTBI primers, TCR beta libraries were built. TCRdb re-derived calls from the multiplex PCR reads in MiXCR, one entry per CDR3 protein. Of about 300,000 distinct CDR3 sequences detected, 18% appear once; the ten largest clones hold about 36%. Time point described: newly diagnosed GD, antithyroid drugs for less than 3 months. The authors made the TCR library using RNA they extracted from PBMCs. The sample consisted of peripheral blood mononuclear cells (PBMCs), taken at new diagnosis, from a patient treated with antithyroid drugs. The receptor source for this set is a female donor with Graves disease.

Ten or more counts support this clonotype. This rearrangement joins TRBV12-3 or TRBV12-4 to TRBJ2-3, with a tentative D call TRBD2 (6 bases). This CDR3 is built from 16 residues. V dropped 3 bases and J dropped 2 bases, with 15 bases sitting between them. Here the CDR3 reads CASSFGGVGATDTQYF. CDR3 bases: TGTGCCAGCAGTTTTGGAGGGGTTGGGGCCACAGATACGCAGTATTTT.

V gene TRBV28 combines with J gene TRBJ2-7, with 7 bases that match TRBD1. V lost 6 bases, J lost 8 bases, and 10 bases stayed unmatched. Germline CDR1 and CDR2: MDHEN and SYDVKM. This CDR3 has 13 residues. This CDR3 is CASRDGQEPKQYF. The CDR3 DNA is TGTGCCAGCAGAGATGGACAGGAGCCGAAGCAGTACTTC.

This clonotype was counted ten times or more. The CDR3 region has the DNA TGTGCCAGCACGCCACAGGGGGCGGATGAGCAGTTCTTC. This encodes CASTPQGADEQFF. The chain recombines TRBV6-1 with TRBJ2-1, with 9 bases identical to TRBD1. CDR3 length: 13 amino acids. J lost 8 bases, V lost 7 bases, and 6 bases had no gene match. The germline CDR1 and CDR2 sequences are MNHNS and SASEGT.

This clonotype was counted at least ten times. The chain couples TRBV12-3 or TRBV12-4 to TRBJ2-3; the match to TRBD2 covers 9 bases. V shed 4 bases and J 2 bases; nucleotides not matched to a gene: 16. The CDR3 runs 19 residues. The CDR3, as DNA: TGTGCCAGCAGTTCACCCATCGGGGCGGGAGGGCCTGACACAGATACGCAGTATTTT. Translation gives CASSSPIGAGGPDTDTQYF.

This clonotype was recorded many times. The chain links TRBV28 to TRBJ1-5; D gene ambiguous. Looked up from germline, CDR1 is MDHEN and CDR2 is SYDVKM. The CDR3 contains 13 residues. V was clipped by 5 bases and J by 7 bases, with 12 bases between them. For the CDR3, the DNA is TGTGCCAGCAGTGAGGAGGACGGGCAGCCCCAGCATTTT. Protein: CASSEEDGQPQHF. Using reference TRBV28 and TRBJ1-5 for the parts outside the CDR3, the full variable domain is DVKVTQSSRYLVKRTGEKVFLECVQDMDHENMFWYRQDPGLGLRLIYFSYDVKMKEKGDIPEGYSVSREKKERFSLILESASTNQTSMYLCASSEEDGQPQHFGDGTRLSIL.

As for this clonotype: Since a far larger clone is one base different, this is likely a read error. This chain joins TRBV3-1 and TRBJ1-4, with TRBD1 matching 8 bases. Germline CDR1 is LGHDT and CDR2 is YNNKEL (reference sequence). This CDR3 region has 15 residues. The trim removed 6 bases at V and 7 bases at J, leaving 10 bases unmatched. CDR3 sequence reads: CASSDSDRGSEKLFF. CDR3 coding DNA: TGTGCCAGCAGTGACTCCGACAGGGGAAGTGAAAAACTGTTTTTT.

This clonotype was seen more than once but under ten times. J is TRBJ2-6 and V is TRBV10-1; TRBD2 is a possible D gene (5 bases). Per germline, CDR1 WNHNN and CDR2 SYGVQD (reference sequence). This CDR3 contains 15 residues. Deletions cut 5 bases from V and 0 bases from J, with 8 bases between. CDR3 nucleotides: TGCGCCAGCAGTCCGGGGTCCTCTGGGGCCAACGTCCTGACTTTC. Protein sequence: CASSPGSSGANVLTF.

This clonotype was seen a handful of times. This chain uses TRBV29-1 with TRBJ2-3; tentatively, D is TRBD2 (5 bases). CDR1 and CDR2 from the germline V gene are SQVTM and ANQGSEA. The CDR3 is made up of 13 amino acids. V lost 7 bases and J lost 2, with 13 bases in between. CDR3 bases: TGCAGCGCTAGCACGGTGGCCACAGATACGCAGTATTTT. Its protein product is CSASTVATDTQYF.